Presented here are 28 T cell receptor beta chains from one specimen sequenced in a study of T cells in Graves' hyperthyroidism and ophthalmopathy. TCR beta CDR3 sequences were amplified from RNA transcripts. HTBI primers were the set used in a first-round RT-PCR of the TCR CDR3. TCRdb processed the multiplex PCR reads anew with MiXCR; each CDR3 protein has one entry. The sample contains about 590,000 distinct CDR3 sequences, 14% of which appear only once. Sequenced: blood. All receptors derive from a woman between 18 and 30 years old with Graves' ophthalmopathy.

This clonotype was counted ten times or more. CDR3: CASSSLGTSGQKFF. The DNA of the CDR3 is TGTGCCAGCAGTTCCCTCGGGACTAGCGGGCAGAAGTTCTTC. This chain uses TRBV27 with TRBJ2-1; 12 positions agree with TRBD2. The CDR3 has 14 amino acids. CDR1 is MNHEY, CDR2 SMNVEV, per germline (reference sequence). The V gene end was trimmed by 4 bases and the J gene end by 14 bases; junction bases not matched to a gene: 9.

This clonotype was detected only once. Just one base apart from a much larger clone, this may be a read error. V and J are TRBV20-1 and TRBJ2-1; 13 bases line up with TRBD2. CDR3 length: 18 residues. In germline, CDR1 is DFQATT, CDR2 SNEGSKA (reference sequence). CDR3 DNA sequence: TGCAGTGCTAGAGAGTTACTAGCGGGAGGGAGCTCCTACAATGAGCAGTCCTTC. Translated: CSARELLAGGSSYNEQSF.

This clonotype appeared many times. The chain couples TRBV20-1 to TRBJ2-1; D unclear. Germline-derived CDR1 and CDR2 are DFQATT and SNEGSKA (reference sequence). The CDR3 is made up of 16 amino acids. V lost 0 bases and J lost 0, with 12 bases in between. CDR3 bases: TGCAGTGCTAGAGATTTGGAGCAGTTCTCCTACAATGAGCAGTTCTTC. Translated, it gives CSARDLEQFSYNEQFF.

In its sample, this clonotype was seen many times. The chain uses TRBV9 and TRBJ1-1; D unclear. V dropped 4 bases and J dropped 6 bases, with 22 bases sitting between them. The length of the CDR3 is 16 residues. CDR1 is SGDLS, CDR2 YYNGEE, per germline. The CDR3, as DNA: TGTGCCAGCAGCCCGGGGATTGCCGAGGGTCGCGCTGAAGCTTTCTTT. It translates to CASSPGIAEGRAEAFF.

This clonotype appeared many times. The chain employs TRBV7-9 and TRBJ2-7; D unclear. The germline V gene has CDR1 SEHNR and CDR2 FQNEAQ (reference sequence). Trimming removed 5 bases from V and 3 bases from J, with 8 bases in between. This CDR3 region has 12 residues. The CDR3: CASSLSDYEQYF. DNA for the CDR3: TGTGCCAGCAGCCTGTCCGACTACGAGCAGTACTTC.

Of note for this clonotype: At one end, the junction sequence differs from germline, possibly due to a read error. The chain employs TRBV7-7 and TRBJ2-2, with no clear D. This CDR3 is built from 14 residues. Germline CDR1 SSHAT, CDR2 FNYEAQ (reference sequence). CDR3 residues: CASSFSASGGELFF. CDR3 bases: TGTGCTAGCAGCTTTTCGGCTAGTGGAGGGGAGCTGTTTTTT.

This clonotype was counted at least ten times. The genes are TRBV20-1 and TRBJ2-7; 7 bases are a match to TRBD1. Germline V gives CDR1 DFQATT, CDR2 SNEGSKA (reference sequence). The CDR3 has 15 residues. The V segment lost 0 bases and the J segment 2 bases; nucleotides outside the gene matches: 7. The CDR3: CSARDPGTAPYEQYF. As DNA, the CDR3 is TGCAGTGCTAGAGATCCCGGGACAGCGCCCTACGAGCAGTACTTC.

This clonotype was counted ten times or more. The V and J genes are TRBV28 and TRBJ1-4; TRBD1 agrees at 8 bases. Unmatched junction bases numbered 1, after V lost 6 bases and J lost 1 base. The germline gives CDR1 MDHEN, CDR2 SYDVKM. The CDR3 has 14 residues. CDR3: CASSDRGTNEKLFF. The CDR3 DNA follows: TGTGCCAGCAGCGACAGGGGAACTAATGAAAAACTGTTTTTT. Combining the CDR3 with reference TRBV28 and TRBJ1-4 gives the whole variable domain DVKVTQSSRYLVKRTGEKVFLECVQDMDHENMFWYRQDPGLGLRLIYFSYDVKMKEKGDIPEGYSVSREKKERFSLILESASTNQTSMYLCASSDRGTNEKLFFGSGTQLSVL.

In its sample, this clonotype was seen many times. The V call is TRBV3-1, the J call TRBJ2-1; 8 bases line up with TRBD1. The CDR3 spans 12 residues. J gave up 10 bases and V 4 bases, and 3 bases lay outside the gene matches. Per the germline V gene, CDR1 is LGHDT and CDR2 is YNNKEL (reference sequence). As DNA, the CDR3 is TGTGCCAGCAGCCTCGGGACAGGAGAGCAGTTCTTC. Translating gives CASSLGTGEQFF.

V gene TRBV19 combines with J gene TRBJ1-5, with D perhaps TRBD1 (5 bases). Trimming removed 7 bases from V and 3 bases from J, with 25 bases in between. Germline CDR1 reads LNHDA; CDR2 reads SQIVND (reference sequence). This CDR3 is 18 amino acids long. The CDR3 loop is CASNGLASTDLSNQPQHF. For the CDR3, the DNA is TGTGCCAGTAACGGACTAGCATCGACAGACCTGTCCAATCAGCCCCAGCATTTT.

This clonotype was seen repeatedly, ten times or more. The chain employs TRBV7-3 and TRBJ1-1; D might be TRBD1 (5 bases). Germline assignment: CDR1 SGHTA and CDR2 FQGTGA. The CDR3 totals 16 residues. Trimming left V 1 base short and J 1 base short, with 13 bases between. The CDR3 reads CASSLSSGRWNTEAFF. The CDR3 nucleotides are TGTGCCAGCAGCTTAAGTTCAGGGCGGTGGAACACTGAAGCTTTCTTT.

V and J are TRBV20-1 and TRBJ2-1; 10 bases align to TRBD2. Germline values: CDR1 DFQATT, CDR2 SNEGSKA (reference sequence). This CDR3 is 17 amino acids long. The trim removed 0 bases at V and 8 bases at J, leaving 13 bases unmatched. CDR3 amino acids: CSARDRSGRAAGDEQFF. CDR3 bases: TGCAGTGCTAGAGATAGGAGCGGGAGGGCTGCGGGTGATGAGCAGTTCTTC.

The chain joins TRBV20-1 to TRBJ2-7; D is possibly TRBD2 (6 bases). The CDR3 spans 12 residues. Trimming pared 6 bases from V and 7 bases from J, leaving 16 bases between. Germline V gene data show CDR1 as DFQATT and CDR2 as SNEGSKA (reference sequence). The CDR3, as DNA: TGCAGTGCCGGATGGCGGGGAAATGAGCAGTACTTC. Translation gives CSAGWRGNEQYF.

This clonotype was counted ten times or more. The rearrangement joins TRBV28 to TRBJ1-1, with 9 nucleotides matching TRBD1. Trimming removed 8 bases from V and 7 bases from J; junction bases left unmatched: 8. The length of the CDR3 is 13 residues. The germline V gene has CDR1 MDHEN and CDR2 SYDVKM. Here the CDR3 reads CASVLQTGGEAFF. CDR3 nucleotide sequence: TGTGCCAGCGTGCTGCAGACAGGGGGTGAAGCTTTCTTT.

This clonotype was counted ten times or more. The chain carries TRBV5-1 and TRBJ2-3, with D maybe TRBD2 (5 bases). The length of the CDR3 is 17 residues. Germline-derived CDR1 and CDR2 are SGHRS and YFSETQ. Trimming shortened V by 1 base and J by 0 bases, and 15 bases separated the two germline ends. CDR3 residues: CASSLWAAGGSTDTQYF. The CDR3 region has the DNA TGCGCCAGCAGCTTGTGGGCCGCGGGTGGGAGCACAGATACGCAGTATTTT.

Only a few counts were recorded for this clonotype. The rearrangement uses TRBV5-1 and TRBJ1-1, with TRBD1 identical over 7 bases. There are 15 residues in the CDR3. With 7 bases clipped from V and 4 bases from J, the junction kept 13 bases outside the gene matches. In germline, CDR1 is SGHRS, CDR2 YFSETQ. CDR3 amino acids: CASELGRGLGTEAFF. In nucleotides, the CDR3 is TGCGCCAGCGAACTCGGGAGGGGGCTAGGCACTGAAGCTTTCTTT.

The rearrangement joins TRBV27 to TRBJ1-1; weak D call: TRBD1 (5 bases). The CDR3 totals 15 residues. CDR1 and CDR2 from the germline V gene are MNHEY and SMNVEV (reference sequence). V lost 0 bases and J 0 bases, leaving 8 bases between the germline ends. The CDR3 DNA follows: TGTGCCAGCAGTTTATCATGGGGCATGAACACTGAAGCTTTCTTT. Amino acid sequence: CASSLSWGMNTEAFF.

This clonotype was seen a few times. The V and J genes are TRBV29-1 and TRBJ1-2, with D perhaps matching TRBD1 (5 bases). Trimming left V 5 bases short and J 5 bases short, with 21 bases between. CDR1 is SQVTM, CDR2 ANQGSEA, per germline. This CDR3 is built from 15 residues. This chain's CDR3 is CSVPGRDDAWYGYTF. Here the CDR3 DNA reads TGCAGCGTTCCGGGCCGGGACGACGCCTGGTATGGCTACACCTTC.

In this sample, this clonotype turned up many times. V and J are TRBV20-1 and TRBJ1-3; 9 nucleotides match TRBD1. Germline V gives CDR1 DFQATT, CDR2 SNEGSKA (reference sequence). The ends lost 5 bases at V and 12 bases at J; junction bases unmatched: 11. The CDR3 length is 13 residues. The CDR3 coding sequence is TGCAGTGCTCTCACAGGGGGCAGTGCCCACATATATTTT. Protein sequence: CSALTGGSAHIYF.

This clonotype came up a few times. The CDR3, as DNA: TGTGCCAGCAGTTACTCGCTAGATGGGACCGCGGCGGAGACCCAGTACTTC. It codes for CASSYSLDGTAAETQYF. The chain uses TRBV2 and TRBJ2-5; D possibly matches TRBD1 or TRBD2 (5 bases each). Trimming took 5 bases from V and 5 from J, leaving 24 bases between them. The CDR3 loop spans 17 amino acids. Germline loops: CDR1 SNHLY, CDR2 FYNNEI.

A note on this clonotype: A much bigger clone sits one base away, suggesting this may be a read error. The chain employs TRBV12-3 or TRBV12-4 and TRBJ2-7; D gene unclear. The CDR3 extends over 14 amino acids. CDR3 coding DNA: TGTGCCGGCAGTTCAGGCGACCCCAAAGGAGAGCAGTACTTC. The encoded protein is CAGSSGDPKGEQYF.

This clonotype was counted ten times or more. The chain employs TRBV2 and TRBJ2-5, with TRBD1 matching over 11 bases. Germline CDR1 is SNHLY and CDR2 is FYNNEI. The CDR3 totals 17 residues. With V trimmed by 6 bases and J by 1 base, 10 bases remained unmatched. The CDR3 is CASRRSPGQGVQETQYF. CDR3 in DNA: TGTGCCAGCAGACGCTCTCCGGGACAGGGGGTCCAAGAGACCCAGTACTTC.

A few counts support this clonotype. The J gene is TRBJ1-6, the V gene TRBV9; D gene uncertain. Per germline, CDR1 SGDLS and CDR2 YYNGEE. The germline V and J ends were trimmed by 1 base and 6 bases, with 11 bases remaining between them. The CDR3 runs to 15 residues. The CDR3, as DNA: TGTGCCAGCAGCGTATCGACACTGACTAATTCACCCCTCCACTTT. Its protein product is CASSVSTLTNSPLHF.

V usage is TRBV12-3 or TRBV12-4 and J usage is TRBJ2-6; D is possibly TRBD2 (5 bases). Trimming removed 8 bases at V and 7 bases at J, with 9 bases between. The CDR3 loop spans 12 amino acids. The chain's CDR3 is CASRGSANVLTF. In DNA, the CDR3 is TGTGCCAGCCGAGGGTCCGCCAACGTCCTGACTTTC.

This clonotype was recorded at least ten times. The CDR3 DNA is TGTGCCAGCAGGGCCACTAGCGGGAGAGCCAATGAGCAGTTCTTC. Amino acids: CASRATSGRANEQFF. The chain employs TRBV11-2 and TRBJ2-1; 11 positions match TRBD2. CDR3 length: 15 residues. The germline V gene has CDR1 SGHAT and CDR2 FQNNGV. V trimming: 6 bases; J trimming: 6 bases; junction bases outside the gene matches: 7.

With regard to this clonotype: The CDR3 ends on some other residue instead of the conserved phenylalanine or tryptophan, so this is likely a read error. The chain combines TRBV6-2 or TRBV6-3 with TRBJ1-1; possible D gene TRBD1, 5 bases. This CDR3 has 15 amino acids. V was pared by 7 bases and J by 1 base, with 16 bases between. Germline CDR1 MNHEY, CDR2 SVGEGT. In DNA, the CDR3 is TGTGCCAGCATCACCGGGGGGGGGTCGAACACTGAAGCTTTCCTT. This sequence encodes CASITGGGSNTEAFL.

The rearrangement uses TRBV20-1 and TRBJ2-1; no clear D gene. Trimming removed 5 bases at V and 9 bases at J, with 11 bases between. CDR1 and CDR2 from the germline V gene are DFQATT and SNEGSKA (reference sequence). The CDR3 length is 11 residues. CDR3 bases: TGCAGTGCTCCTGGGTGCGGTGAGCAGTTCTTC. The encoded protein is CSAPGCGEQFF.

Concerning this clonotype itself: A much larger clone sits a single nucleotide away, making a read error possible. The chain couples TRBV5-1 to TRBJ2-7, with TRBD2 matching 9 bases. The V and J ends lost 7 bases and 4 bases, in that order; junction bases with no gene match: 12. The CDR3 spans 15 residues. Per germline, CDR1 SGHRS and CDR2 YFSETQ. Written as DNA, the CDR3 is TGCGCCAGCCCCTCCGGGACTAGCAGATCGTACGAGCAGTACTTC. Its protein product is CASPSGTSRSYEQYF.